This entry concerns a single T cell receptor (beta chain). The target of this receptor is not known. Within one base of it there is no much larger clone, and no base qualities were kept. Using the deep immunoSEQ assay, TCR CDR3 regions were amplified from genomic DNA by multiplex PCR. Extracted genomic DNA from each cell subset was spread evenly across all wells of several immunoSEQ 96-well plates, with each plate serving as a replicate. Each replicate PCR for sorted subsets received about 220 ng genomic DNA, equal to 30,000 or so T cell genomes. The purified libraries were quantified using a Qubit 3.0 fluorometer, sized with a Bioanalyzer 2100, and then quantified again using the KAPA Library Quantification kit. Each immunoSEQ 96-well plate was sequenced on its own single-read 150-cycle Illumina NextSeq 550 flow cell. Per the source publication's procedure: Because the immunoSEQ output held only junctional sequences and lacked quality scores, the filtering could not match the filtering applied to full-length reads. Sequences were annotated with PyIR, a Python wrapper for IgBLAST v1.9, using IMGT germline references to assign V/J genes and CDR3. Reads with weak V/J assignments (E-value above 1e-6), missing CDR3, stop codons, out-of-frame junctions, or ambiguous translated residues were removed. V3J clonotypes were defined as sequences sharing the same inferred V gene, J gene, and CDR3 amino acid sequence. The percentage overlap between two repertoires was calculated by dividing the number of shared unique clonotypes by the size of the smaller repertoire. RTK rarefaction, the Chao1 estimator, and Recon v2.1 estimates of unobserved clonotypes were used to assess repertoire richness. OLGA was used to compute generation probabilities for all TCRbeta clonotypes that the gDNA method yielded from a few donors. Here the immuneACCESS table is served through TCRdb, limited to in-frame sequences with V and J called. Missing clones are a known gap in these copies; in checked studies unresolved V genes cover under half, and the rest lacks a known reason. That table furnishes V, J and clone size, whereas the DNA furnished D and trimming. Present in this sample are around 580,000 clones, 98% of which were seen just once. 0.3% of the sample goes to the ten largest clones.

This specimen belongs to a study of shared clonotypes between healthy human individuals (dated by TCRdb to 2020 to 2022). Broadly, across the study: The cohort included three men and two women between 18 and 49 years of age. To estimate repertoire size and how much clonotype sharing occurs between individuals, the study deeply sequenced the blood TCR repertoires of 5 or 6 healthy adults. Between about 0.8 and 8.9 billion PBMCs per donor were obtained by leukapheresis. For each donor, CD4 naive and CD4 memory were each run on three plates, CD8 naive on two plates, and CD8 memory on one plate. Different laboratories and diverse techniques were used to prepare libraries and sequence TCR repertoires, to increase sequencing depth and limit assay-specific biases. General conclusions and limits of the study: Naive subsets generally had larger estimated clonotype richness than memory subsets did. Even with the large sequencing depth, rarefaction of the sorted-subset datasets indicated that sequencing was incomplete. Sampling was limited to blood, and TCR repertoires in tissue likely differ from TCR repertoires in blood. Because the study included a small number of donors, the genetic and exposure-history diversity represented was limited. Compared with non-shared clonotypes, clonotypes shared by all four sorted-subset donors had higher generation probabilities. When a handful of donors were compared, the shared fraction of clonotypes was 5% to 6.5% for naive CD4, roughly 3.3% for naive CD8, 2.3% for memory CD4, and 0.4% for memory CD8. Pairwise subsampling indicated that sequencing depth was expected to affect the degree of clonotype sharing among donors.

CD8 naive samples consisted of CD45RO-negative cells that were positively selected for CCR7, yielding a CD45RA+CCR7+ population without TemRA cells. The donors were healthy, HIV-negative adults with no recently reported acute infections or vaccinations. Every donor was a Caucasian adult residing in Nashville, Tennessee, USA. Blood was collected by leukapheresis, and PBMCs were isolated by Ficoll-Histopaque density gradient centrifugation and then cryopreserved in liquid nitrogen vapor phase. Purity and quantity of every magnetically sorted T cell population were checked by analytical flow cytometry. From each sorted fraction, genomic DNA was isolated and quantified by UV absorbance on a Nanodrop 2000c. Sequencing input: naive CD8+ T cells sorted from blood. The cell subset or site label here, explained by the study, means: CD45RA+CCR7+. This TCR derives from a man under 40 in good health.

CDR3 loop: CASSAQGSRTDTQYF. The bases are TGTGCCAGCAGCGCACAGGGAAGTCGCACAGATACGCAGTATTTT. The sequence joins TRBV9 to TRBJ2-3; a tentative D call is TRBD1 (6 bases match). There are 15 amino acids in the CDR3, from cysteine to phenylalanine inclusive. Here the CDR3 DNA is all that survives: 45 bases in frame from base 1. CDR1 and CDR2 (SGDLS, YYNGEE) derive from the germline V gene. V gives up 3 bases and J gives up 1 base, and the segment between their germline ends measures 12 bases.